These 11 T cell receptor beta chains were all obtained from the same sample, sequenced in a study of Ad26.COV2.S vaccination and SARS-CoV-2 variants (dated by TCRdb to the early 2020s). The library was prepared using the immunoSEQ multiplex PCR assay. This immuneACCESS table, as held by TCRdb, lists in-frame sequences with V and J called but not all clones. Of the missing ones, under half trace to an unresolved V gene in checked studies; the others have no known cause. The sample has approximately 450,000 clones on record, 90% of them singletons. The top ten constitute 9% to 15% of the sample. Read against the paper, the sample's treatment or condition label means: around 19 received Ad26.COV2.S at low or high dose, single or two shots; roughly 5 received placebo; per-sample allocation not given. Repertoires of vaccine and placebo recipients were sequenced from samples taken on day 63 after the first injection.

The material sequenced was peripheral blood, taken in a trial of Ad26.COV2.S vaccine versus placebo. Receptors originate from a person aged 18-65 years who received the Ad26.COV2.S COVID-19 vaccine or a placebo.

The chain joins TRBV29-1 to TRBJ2-3; 8 bases line up with TRBD2. CDR1 is SQVTM, CDR2 ANQGSEA, per germline. This CDR3 contains 14 residues. The V segment lost 6 bases and the J segment 0 bases; nucleotides outside the gene matches: 5. This CDR3 reads CSVGPSGSTDTQYF. The CDR3 bases are TGCAGCGTGGGCCCTAGCGGGAGCACAGATACGCAGTATTTT.

The genes are TRBV5-8 and TRBJ2-1; possibly TRBD1 or TRBD2 for D (5 bases each). The V gene's germline CDR1 is SGHTS and CDR2 YDEGEE. V was shortened by 2 bases and J by 4 bases, with 13 bases between the two germline ends. CDR3 size: 15 residues. In DNA, the CDR3 is TGTGCCAGCAGCTTTGGGGGAAGCAGTTACAATGAGCAGTTCTTC. This gives the protein CASSFGGSSYNEQFF.

The CDR3 reads CASSQPTGGGYTF. In DNA, the CDR3 is TGTGCCAGCAGCCAACCAACAGGGGGTGGCTACACCTTC. The chain has TRBV3-1 (or the pseudogene TRBV3-2) and TRBJ1-2; the match to TRBD1 covers 8 bases. Germline V gene sequence: CDR1 LGHDT, CDR2 YNNKEL (reference sequence). After removal of 2 bases from V and 7 bases from J, the junction contained 3 bases not matched to a gene. This CDR3 comprises 13 residues.

V usage is TRBV28 and J usage is TRBJ1-1; tentatively, D is TRBD1 (5 bases). Germline CDR1 MDHEN, CDR2 SYDVKM. There are 16 residues in the CDR3. The V and J ends lost 6 bases and 5 bases respectively, with 22 bases between them. CDR3 loop: CASRPPHRPMGTEAFF. CDR3 DNA sequence: TGTGCCAGCAGACCACCGCACAGGCCTATGGGTACTGAAGCTTTCTTT.

The rearrangement uses TRBV10-3 and TRBJ2-7; D is ambiguous. CDR1 is ENHRY, CDR2 SYGVKD, per germline. The CDR3 has 13 residues. The V and J ends lost 3 bases and 4 bases respectively, with 10 bases between them. The DNA of the CDR3 is TGTGCCATCAGTGATACAGAAGATTACGAGCAGTACTTC. It yields the protein CAISDTEDYEQYF.

This chain links TRBV5-1 with TRBJ2-1, with 8 bases lining up with TRBD2. V trimming: 0 bases; J trimming: 8 bases; junction bases outside the gene matches: 4. The CDR3 extends over 14 amino acids. Germline CDR1 is SGHRS and CDR2 is YFSETQ. CDR3 sequence (DNA): TGCGCCAGCAGCTTGGCGGGAGGGCTCTATGAGCAGTTCTTC. It translates to CASSLAGGLYEQFF.

The rearrangement uses TRBV2 and TRBJ1-5; D is uncertain. The ends were cut back, 6 bases at V and 0 bases at J, with 6 bases in the middle. From germline, CDR1 is SNHLY and CDR2 FYNNEI. The CDR3 runs 13 residues. DNA for the CDR3: TGTGCCAGCAGAGGCAGTAGCAATCAGCCCCAGCATTTT. It yields the protein CASRGSSNQPQHF.

CDR3 sequence (DNA): TGTGCCAGCAGTTACAGGAGGAAGAACACTGAAGCTTTCTTT. It yields the protein CASSYRRKNTEAFF. The chain employs TRBV28 and TRBJ1-1; possibly TRBD1 for D (5 bases). The CDR3 totals 14 residues. Germline CDR1 MDHEN, CDR2 SYDVKM. V was trimmed by 4 bases and J by 1 base, leaving 10 bases between them.

V and J are TRBV19 and TRBJ1-5; possibly TRBD1 for D (5 bases). Germline V gives CDR1 LNHDA, CDR2 SQIVND (reference sequence). CDR3 size: 14 residues. The V and J ends lost 6 bases and 3 bases respectively, with 12 bases between them. For the CDR3, the DNA is TGTGCCAGTAGCAAACGGGGGGACAATCAGCCCCAGCATTTT. Protein sequence: CASSKRGDNQPQHF.

The chain employs TRBV19 and TRBJ1-5, with TRBD1 matching over 8 bases. This CDR3 is 15 amino acids long. Per the germline V gene, CDR1 is LNHDA and CDR2 is SQIVND (reference sequence). V dropped 2 bases and J dropped 3; count of bases not matched to a gene: 3. The CDR3 DNA reads as TGTGCCAGTAGTATAATGGACAGGGTCAATCAGCCCCAGCATTTT. This encodes CASSIMDRVNQPQHF. The variable domain in full, with the rest retrieved from reference TRBV19 and TRBJ1-5, is DGGITQSPKYLFRKEGQNVTLSCEQNLNHDAMYWYRQDPGQGLRLIYYSQIVNDFQKGDIAEGYSVSREKKESFPLTVTSAQKNPTAFYLCASSIMDRVNQPQHFGDGTRLSIL.

In its sample, this clone was seen a few times. V and J are TRBV7-8 and TRBJ1-6; D ambiguous. Trimming pared 5 bases from V and 7 bases from J, leaving 18 bases between. CDR1 is SGHVS and CDR2 is FQNEAQ in the germline V gene. CDR3 length equals 16 residues. In DNA, the CDR3 is TGTGCCAGCAGCCCGGGATCTTTTAGGACGAATTCACCCCTCCACTTT. The encoded protein is CASSPGSFRTNSPLHF.